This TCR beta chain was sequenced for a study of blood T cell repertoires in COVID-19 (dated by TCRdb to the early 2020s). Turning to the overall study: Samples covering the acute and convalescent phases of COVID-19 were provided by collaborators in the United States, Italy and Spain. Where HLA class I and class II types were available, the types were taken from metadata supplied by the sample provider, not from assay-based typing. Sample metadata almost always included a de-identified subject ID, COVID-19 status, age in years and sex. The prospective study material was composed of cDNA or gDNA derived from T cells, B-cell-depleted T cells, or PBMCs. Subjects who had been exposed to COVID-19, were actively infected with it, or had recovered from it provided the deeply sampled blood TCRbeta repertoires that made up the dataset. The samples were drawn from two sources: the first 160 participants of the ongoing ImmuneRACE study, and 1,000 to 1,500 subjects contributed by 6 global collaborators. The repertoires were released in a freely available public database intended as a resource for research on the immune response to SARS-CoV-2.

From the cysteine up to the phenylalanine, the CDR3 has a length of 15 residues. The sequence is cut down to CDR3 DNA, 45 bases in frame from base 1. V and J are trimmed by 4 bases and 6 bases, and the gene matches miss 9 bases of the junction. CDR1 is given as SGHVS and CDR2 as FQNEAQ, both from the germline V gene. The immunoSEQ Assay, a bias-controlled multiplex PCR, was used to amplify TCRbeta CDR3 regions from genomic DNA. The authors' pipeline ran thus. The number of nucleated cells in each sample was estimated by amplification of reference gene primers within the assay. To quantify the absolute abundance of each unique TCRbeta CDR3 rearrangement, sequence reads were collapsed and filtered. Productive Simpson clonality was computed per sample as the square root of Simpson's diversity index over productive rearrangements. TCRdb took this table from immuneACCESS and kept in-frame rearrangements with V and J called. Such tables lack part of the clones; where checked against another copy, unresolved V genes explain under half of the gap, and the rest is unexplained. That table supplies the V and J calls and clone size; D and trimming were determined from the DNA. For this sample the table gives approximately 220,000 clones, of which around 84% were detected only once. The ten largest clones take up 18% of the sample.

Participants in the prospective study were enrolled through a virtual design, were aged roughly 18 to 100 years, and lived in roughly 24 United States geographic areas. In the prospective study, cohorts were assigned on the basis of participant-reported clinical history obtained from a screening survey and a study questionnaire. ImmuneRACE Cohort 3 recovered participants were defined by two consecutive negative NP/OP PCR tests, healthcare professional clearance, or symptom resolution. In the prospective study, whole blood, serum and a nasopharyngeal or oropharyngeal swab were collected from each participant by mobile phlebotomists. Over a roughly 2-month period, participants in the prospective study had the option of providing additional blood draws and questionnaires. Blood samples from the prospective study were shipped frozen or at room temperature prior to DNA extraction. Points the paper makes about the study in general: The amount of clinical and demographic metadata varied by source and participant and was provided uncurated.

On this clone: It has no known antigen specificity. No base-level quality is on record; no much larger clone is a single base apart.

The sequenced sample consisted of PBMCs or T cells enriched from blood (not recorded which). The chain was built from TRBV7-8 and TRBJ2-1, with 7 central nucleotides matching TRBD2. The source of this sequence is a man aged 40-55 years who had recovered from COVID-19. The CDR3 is CASSSLGGAGNEQFF. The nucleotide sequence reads TGTGCCAGCAGCTCGTTGGGAGGGGCGGGCAATGAGCAGTTCTTC. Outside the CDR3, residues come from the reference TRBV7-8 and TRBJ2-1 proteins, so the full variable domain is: GAGVSQSPRYKVAKRGQDVALRCDPISGHVSLFWYQQALGQGPEFLTYFQNEAQLDKSGLPSDRFFAERPEGSVSTLKIQRTQQEDSAVYLCASSSLGGAGNEQFFGPGTRLTVL.